Below are 9 T cell receptor beta chains sequenced from a single sample in a study of T cell clonality in common variable immunodeficiency. Some clones are missing from TCRdb's copy, which holds only in-frame ones; the method was immunoSEQ multiplex PCR. The sample was found to contain 40,000 to 45,000 clones, and every one recurs. The sample comprised peripheral blood mononuclear cells. The receptor source for this set is a person between 18 and 75 years old in good health.

This clone was counted many times. The read terminates 3 residues before the CDR3 end, so the remaining end is supplied by the germline J gene. The genes are TRBV7-4 and TRBJ2-7; D is perhaps TRBD1 (6 bases). CDR3 length: 14 residues. Germline CDR1 SGHVT, CDR2 SQSDAQ. V was pared by 5 bases and J by 3 bases, with 14 bases between. The sequenced part of the CDR3 DNA is TGTGCCAGCAGCCCGGGACACGGCGGCTACGAG. Protein sequence: CASSPGHGGYE. The full CDR3 is CASSPGHGGYEQYF.

About this clone: With the read ending 3 residues before the CDR3 end, the germline J gene is used to fill in that end. This rearrangement joins TRBV20-1 to TRBJ2-1; 13 nucleotides align to TRBD2. Germline loops: CDR1 DFQATT, CDR2 SNEGSKA (reference sequence). V shed 6 bases and J 8 bases; nucleotides not matched to a gene: 16. The length of the CDR3 is 17 residues. CDR3 DNA (partial): TGCAGTGCATCGGGACTAGCGGGATTTATCCTCCGCGATGAG. Its translation is CSASGLAGFILRDE. The CDR3 as a whole reads CSASGLAGFILRDEQFF.

A few counts support this clone. Coverage ceases 3 residues before the CDR3 finishes, and the germline J gene fills in the end. J is TRBJ1-2 and V is TRBV11-3, with D possibly TRBD1 on 5 matching bases. The CDR3 contains 14 residues. V lost 3 bases, J lost 4 bases, and 12 bases lay in between. Germline V gene lookup returns CDR1 SGHNT and CDR2 YENEEA. The CDR3 region is CASSFSGDTYGYTF. CDR3 DNA (partial): TGTGCCAGCAGCTTCTCGGGGGATACCTATGGC.

In this sample, this clone turned up many times. Coverage ceases 3 residues before the CDR3 finishes, and the germline J gene fills in the end. This chain connects TRBV27 to TRBJ2-3; D is possibly TRBD2 (8 bases). Germline loops: CDR1 MNHEY, CDR2 SMNVEV (reference sequence). V lost 6 bases and J 6 bases, leaving 19 bases between the germline ends. The CDR3 has 15 residues. Incomplete CDR3 DNA: TGTGCCAGCAGCCCCTGGACTAGCAGGGGGGATACG. Translation: CASSPWTSRGDT. The entire CDR3 protein is CASSPWTSRGDTQYF.

In this sample, this clone turned up many times. The junction does not match germline at one end; this may be a read error. The sequenced part of the CDR3 DNA is TGTGCTAGCAGCTTAGCGTGGGCAGGGTCCTACAATGAG. It encodes CASSLAWAGSYNE. The entire CDR3 is CASSLAWAGSYNEQFF. J is TRBJ2-1 and V is TRBV7-7; D is tentatively TRBD1 or TRBD2 (5 bases each). The read comes to an end 3 residues before the CDR3 does, leaving the germline J gene to fill in the end. CDR1 and CDR2 (germline): SSHAT, FNYEAQ (reference sequence). CDR3 size: 16 residues.

The sample holds many counts of this clone. CDR3 DNA, as far as it was read: TGCGCCAGCAGCTCCGAACTAGCGGCATTCGGGGAGACC. Protein product: CASSSELAAFGET. The complete CDR3 protein is CASSSELAAFGETQYF. J is TRBJ2-5 and V is TRBV5-1; 8 nucleotides agree with TRBD2. The read is 3 residues too short to cover the CDR3 end, so that end is filled in from the germline J gene. Germline V gene lookup returns CDR1 SGHRS and CDR2 YFSETQ. This CDR3 spans 16 amino acids. V dropped 3 bases and J dropped 5; count of bases not matched to a gene: 12.

This clone has at least ten counts. The read halts 3 residues ahead of the CDR3 end, with the missing end drawn from the germline J gene. The chain uses TRBV20-1 and TRBJ1-2, with a tentative D call TRBD1 (5 bases). Germline V gene lookup returns CDR1 DFQATT and CDR2 SNEGSKA (reference sequence). The CDR3 runs 13 residues. V was clipped by 5 bases and J by 3 bases, with 13 bases between them. The CDR3 here is CSARTPGDYGYTF. CDR3 bases read: TGCAGTGCTCGGACCCCGGGGGACTATGGC.

In its sample, this clone was seen many times. The DNA ends 3 residues before the CDR3 does, and the rest of the CDR3 is filled in from the germline J gene. The chain carries TRBV18 and TRBJ1-1; D is perhaps TRBD1 (5 bases). Deletions cut 4 bases from V and 4 bases from J, with 13 bases between. The CDR3 covers 14 residues. Germline loops: CDR1 KGHSH, CDR2 LQKENI. This chain's CDR3 is CASSLGDVGTEAFF. The CDR3 DNA, read in part, is TGTGCCAGCTCACTAGGGGATGTTGGCACTGAA.

This clone was recorded many times. The observed sequence ends 3 residues before the CDR3 terminus, with the missing tail filled in from the germline J gene. The chain uses TRBV5-1 and TRBJ1-2, with D uncertain. CDR1 is SGHRS and CDR2 is YFSETQ in the germline V gene. The CDR3 is made up of 13 amino acids. V was pared by 2 bases and J by 6 bases, with 11 bases between. The CDR3 region is CASSFGVRDGYTF. CDR3 DNA, as far as it was read: TGCGCCAGCAGCTTCGGGGTGAGGGATGGC.